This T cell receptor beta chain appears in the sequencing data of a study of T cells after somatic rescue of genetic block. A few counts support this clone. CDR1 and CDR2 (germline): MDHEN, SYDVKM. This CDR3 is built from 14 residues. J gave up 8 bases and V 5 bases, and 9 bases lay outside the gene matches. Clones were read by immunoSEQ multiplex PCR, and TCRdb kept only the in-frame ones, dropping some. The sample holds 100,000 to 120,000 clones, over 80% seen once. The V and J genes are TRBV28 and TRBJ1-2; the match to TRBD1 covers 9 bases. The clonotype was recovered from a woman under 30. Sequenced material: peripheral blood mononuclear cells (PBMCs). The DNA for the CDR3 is TGTGCCAGCAGTCTAAGGGACAGGGTCAGGGGCTACACCTTC. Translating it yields CASSLRDRVRGYTF.